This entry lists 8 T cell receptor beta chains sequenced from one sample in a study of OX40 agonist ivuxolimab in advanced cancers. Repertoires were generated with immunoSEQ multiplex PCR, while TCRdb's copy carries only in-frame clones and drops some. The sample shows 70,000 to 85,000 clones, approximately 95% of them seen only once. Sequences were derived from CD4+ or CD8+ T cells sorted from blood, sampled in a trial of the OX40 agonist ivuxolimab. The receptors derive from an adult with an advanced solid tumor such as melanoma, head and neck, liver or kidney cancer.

CDR3 DNA sequence: TGCGCCAGCAGCCAATCTCCGGGAGGCTTCTCCTACGAGCAGTACTTC. Translating gives CASSQSPGGFSYEQYF. The V and J genes are TRBV4-1 and TRBJ2-7, with 7 bases matching TRBD2. The CDR3 runs to 16 residues. The germline V gene has CDR1 MGHRA and CDR2 YSYEKL. After removal of 2 bases from V and 0 bases from J, the junction contained 7 bases not matched to a gene.

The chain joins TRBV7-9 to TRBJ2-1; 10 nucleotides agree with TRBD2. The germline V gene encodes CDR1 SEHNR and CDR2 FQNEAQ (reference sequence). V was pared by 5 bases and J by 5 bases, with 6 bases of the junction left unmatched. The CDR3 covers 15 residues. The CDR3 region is CASSPWTSGNNEQFF. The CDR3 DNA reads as TGTGCCAGCAGCCCCTGGACTAGCGGAAACAATGAGCAGTTCTTC.

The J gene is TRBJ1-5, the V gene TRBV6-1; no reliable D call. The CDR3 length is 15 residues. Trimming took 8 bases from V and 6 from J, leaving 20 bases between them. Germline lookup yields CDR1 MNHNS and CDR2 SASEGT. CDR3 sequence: CASLVLGRSSQPQHF. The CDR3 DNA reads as TGTGCCAGCCTGGTTCTCGGCAGGTCAAGTCAGCCCCAGCATTTT.

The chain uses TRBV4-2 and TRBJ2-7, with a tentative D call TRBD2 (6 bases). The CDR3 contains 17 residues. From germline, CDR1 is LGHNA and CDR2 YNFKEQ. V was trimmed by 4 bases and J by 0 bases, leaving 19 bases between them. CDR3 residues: CASSLGVADRSSYEQYF. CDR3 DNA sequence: TGTGCCAGCAGCCTAGGGGTAGCGGATAGGAGCTCCTACGAGCAGTACTTC.

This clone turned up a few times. CDR3 DNA sequence: TGTGCCAGCAGCGGGACAGGGGGGGGCTACGAGCAGTACTTC. This gives the protein CASSGTGGGYEQYF. This chain uses TRBV6-1 with TRBJ2-7, with 11 nucleotides matching TRBD1. This CDR3 is built from 14 residues. Per the germline V gene, CDR1 is MNHNS and CDR2 is SASEGT. V lost 6 bases and J lost 3; bases outside the gene matches: 4.

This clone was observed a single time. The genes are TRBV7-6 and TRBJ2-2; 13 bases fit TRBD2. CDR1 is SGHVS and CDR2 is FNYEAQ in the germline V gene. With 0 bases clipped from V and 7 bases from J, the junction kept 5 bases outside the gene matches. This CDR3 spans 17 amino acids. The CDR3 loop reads CASSLATSGRAGGELFF. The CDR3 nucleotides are TGTGCCAGCAGCTTAGCTACTAGCGGGAGGGCCGGCGGGGAGCTGTTTTTT.

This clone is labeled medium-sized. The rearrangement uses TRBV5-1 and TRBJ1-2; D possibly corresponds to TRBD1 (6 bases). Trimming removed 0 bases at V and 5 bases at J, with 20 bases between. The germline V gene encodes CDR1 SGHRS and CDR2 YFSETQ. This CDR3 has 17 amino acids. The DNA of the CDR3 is TGCGCCAGCAGCTTGGATGATTCGGGGGGCGCTTGGTATGGCTACACCTTC. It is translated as CASSLDDSGGAWYGYTF.

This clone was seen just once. This chain's CDR3 is CASESRGFYEQYF. CDR3 nucleotide sequence: TGTGCCAGCGAAAGCAGGGGGTTTTACGAGCAGTACTTC. V usage is TRBV28 and J usage is TRBJ2-7, with 7 bases that match TRBD1. This CDR3 is built from 13 residues. Germline CDR1 MDHEN, CDR2 SYDVKM. V trimming: 8 bases; J trimming: 4 bases; junction bases outside the gene matches: 8.